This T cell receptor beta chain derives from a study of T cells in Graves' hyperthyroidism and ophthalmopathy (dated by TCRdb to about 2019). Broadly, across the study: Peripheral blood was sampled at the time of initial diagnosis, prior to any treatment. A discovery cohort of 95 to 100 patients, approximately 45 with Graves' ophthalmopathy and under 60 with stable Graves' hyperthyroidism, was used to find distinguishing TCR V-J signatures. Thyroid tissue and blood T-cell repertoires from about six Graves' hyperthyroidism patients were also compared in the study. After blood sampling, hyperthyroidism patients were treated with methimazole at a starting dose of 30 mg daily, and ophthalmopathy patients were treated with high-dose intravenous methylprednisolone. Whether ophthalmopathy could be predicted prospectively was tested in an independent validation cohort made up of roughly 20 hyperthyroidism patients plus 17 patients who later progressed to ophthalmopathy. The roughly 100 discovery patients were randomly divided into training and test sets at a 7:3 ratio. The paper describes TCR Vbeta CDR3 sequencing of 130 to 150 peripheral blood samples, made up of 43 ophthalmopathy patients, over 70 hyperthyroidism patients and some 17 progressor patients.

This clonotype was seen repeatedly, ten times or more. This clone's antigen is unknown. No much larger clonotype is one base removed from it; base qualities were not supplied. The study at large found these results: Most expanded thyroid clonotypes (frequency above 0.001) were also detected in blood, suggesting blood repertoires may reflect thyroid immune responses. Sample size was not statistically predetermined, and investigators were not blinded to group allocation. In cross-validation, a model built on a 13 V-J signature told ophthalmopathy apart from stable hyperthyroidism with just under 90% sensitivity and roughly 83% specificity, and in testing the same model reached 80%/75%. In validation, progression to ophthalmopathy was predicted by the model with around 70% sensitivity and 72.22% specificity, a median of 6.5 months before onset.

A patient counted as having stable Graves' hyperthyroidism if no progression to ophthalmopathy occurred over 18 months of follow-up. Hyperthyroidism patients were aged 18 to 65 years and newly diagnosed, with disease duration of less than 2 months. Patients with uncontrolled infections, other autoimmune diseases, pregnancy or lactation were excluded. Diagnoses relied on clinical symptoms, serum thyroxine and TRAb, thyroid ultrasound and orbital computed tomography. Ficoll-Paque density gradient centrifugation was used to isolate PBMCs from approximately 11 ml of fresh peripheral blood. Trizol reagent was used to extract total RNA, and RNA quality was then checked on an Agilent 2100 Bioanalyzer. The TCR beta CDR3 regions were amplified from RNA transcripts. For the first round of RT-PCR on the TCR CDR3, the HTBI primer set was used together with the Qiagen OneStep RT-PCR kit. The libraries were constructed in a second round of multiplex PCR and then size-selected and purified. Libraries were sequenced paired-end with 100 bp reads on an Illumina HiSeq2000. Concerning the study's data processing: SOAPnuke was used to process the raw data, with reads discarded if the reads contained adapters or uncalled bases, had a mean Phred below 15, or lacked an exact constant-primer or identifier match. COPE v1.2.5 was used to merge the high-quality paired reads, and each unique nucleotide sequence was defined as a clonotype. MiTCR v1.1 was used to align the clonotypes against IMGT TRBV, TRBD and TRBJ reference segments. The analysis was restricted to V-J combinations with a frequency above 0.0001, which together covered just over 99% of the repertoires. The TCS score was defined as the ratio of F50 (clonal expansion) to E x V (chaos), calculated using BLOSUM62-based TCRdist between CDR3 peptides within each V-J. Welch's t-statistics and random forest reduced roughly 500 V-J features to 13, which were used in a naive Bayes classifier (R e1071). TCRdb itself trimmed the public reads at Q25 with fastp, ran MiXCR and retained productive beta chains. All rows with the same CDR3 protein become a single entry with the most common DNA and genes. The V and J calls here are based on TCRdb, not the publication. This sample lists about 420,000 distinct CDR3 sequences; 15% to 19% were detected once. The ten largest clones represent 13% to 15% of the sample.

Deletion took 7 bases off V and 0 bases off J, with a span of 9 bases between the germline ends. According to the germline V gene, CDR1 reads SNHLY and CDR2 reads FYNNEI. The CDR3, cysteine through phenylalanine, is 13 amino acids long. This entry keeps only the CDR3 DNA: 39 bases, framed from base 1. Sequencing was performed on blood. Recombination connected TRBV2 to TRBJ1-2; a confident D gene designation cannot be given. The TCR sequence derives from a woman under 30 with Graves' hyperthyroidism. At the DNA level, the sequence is TGTGCCAGCAAGGGCCCGGCTAACTATGGCTACACCTTC. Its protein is CASKGPANYGYTF.